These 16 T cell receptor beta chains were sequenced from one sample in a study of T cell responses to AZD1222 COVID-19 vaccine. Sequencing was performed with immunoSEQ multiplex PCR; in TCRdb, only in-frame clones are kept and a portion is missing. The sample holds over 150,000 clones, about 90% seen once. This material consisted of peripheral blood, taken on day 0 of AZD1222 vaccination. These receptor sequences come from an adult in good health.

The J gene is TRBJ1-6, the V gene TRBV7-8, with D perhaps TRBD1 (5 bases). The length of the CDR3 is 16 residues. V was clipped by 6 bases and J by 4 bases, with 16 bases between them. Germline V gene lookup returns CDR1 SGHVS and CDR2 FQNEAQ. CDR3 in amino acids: CASSQNEGRYNSPLHF. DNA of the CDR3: TGTGCCAGCAGTCAAAACGAGGGACGGTATAATTCACCCCTCCACTTT. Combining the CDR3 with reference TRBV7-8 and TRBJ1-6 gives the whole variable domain GAGVSQSPRYKVAKRGQDVALRCDPISGHVSLFWYQQALGQGPEFLTYFQNEAQLDKSGLPSDRFFAERPEGSVSTLKIQRTQQEDSAVYLCASSQNEGRYNSPLHFGNGTRLTVT.

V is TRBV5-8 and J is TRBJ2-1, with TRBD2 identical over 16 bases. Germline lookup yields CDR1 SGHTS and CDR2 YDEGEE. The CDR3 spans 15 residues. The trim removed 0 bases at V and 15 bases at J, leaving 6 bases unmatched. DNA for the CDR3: TGTGCCAGCAGCTTGGCGGGACTAGCGGGAGGGCAGCGGTTCTTC. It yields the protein CASSLAGLAGGQRFF.

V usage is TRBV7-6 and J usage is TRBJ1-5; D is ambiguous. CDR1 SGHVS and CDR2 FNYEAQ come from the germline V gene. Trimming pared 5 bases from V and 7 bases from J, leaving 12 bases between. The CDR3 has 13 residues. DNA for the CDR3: TGTGCCAGCAGCACCGGACCCATGCAGCCCCAGCATTTT. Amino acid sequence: CASSTGPMQPQHF. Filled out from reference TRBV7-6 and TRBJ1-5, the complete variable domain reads GAGVSQSPRYKVTKRGQDVALRCDPISGHVSLYWYRQALGQGPEFLTYFNYEAQQDKSGLPNDRFSAERPEGSISTLTIQRTEQRDSAMYRCASSTGPMQPQHFGDGTRLSIL.

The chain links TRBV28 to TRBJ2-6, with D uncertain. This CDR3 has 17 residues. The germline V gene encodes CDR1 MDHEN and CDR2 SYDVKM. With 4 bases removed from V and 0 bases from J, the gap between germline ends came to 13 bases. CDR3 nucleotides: TGTGCCAGCAGTTCCGCGGCAGGAAGCTCTGGGGCCAACGTCCTGACTTTC. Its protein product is CASSSAAGSSGANVLTF.

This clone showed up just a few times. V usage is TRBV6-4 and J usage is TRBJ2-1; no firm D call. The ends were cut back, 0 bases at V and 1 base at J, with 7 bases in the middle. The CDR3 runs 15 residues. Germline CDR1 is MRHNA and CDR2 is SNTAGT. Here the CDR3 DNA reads TGTGCCAGCAGTGACTCGCCCGCGTCCTACAATGAGCAGTTCTTC. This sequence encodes CASSDSPASYNEQFF.

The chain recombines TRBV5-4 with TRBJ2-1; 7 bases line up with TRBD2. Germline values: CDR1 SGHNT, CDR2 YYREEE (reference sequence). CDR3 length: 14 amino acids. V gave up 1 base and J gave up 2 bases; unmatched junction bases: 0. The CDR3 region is CASSLRGAYNEQFF. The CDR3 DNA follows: TGTGCCAGCAGCTTGCGGGGGGCCTACAATGAGCAGTTCTTC. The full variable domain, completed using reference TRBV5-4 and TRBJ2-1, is ETGVTQSPTHLIKTRGQQVTLRCSSQSGHNTVSWYQQALGQGPQFIFQYYREEENGRGNFPPRFSGLQFPNYSSELNVNALELDDSALYLCASSLRGAYNEQFFGPGTRLTVL.

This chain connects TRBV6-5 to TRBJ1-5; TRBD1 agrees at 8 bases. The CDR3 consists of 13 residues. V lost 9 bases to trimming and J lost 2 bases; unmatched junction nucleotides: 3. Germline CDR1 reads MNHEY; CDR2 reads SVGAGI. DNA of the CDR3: TGTGCCAGTACAGGGGGGGGCAATCAGCCCCAGCATTTT. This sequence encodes CASTGGGNQPQHF.

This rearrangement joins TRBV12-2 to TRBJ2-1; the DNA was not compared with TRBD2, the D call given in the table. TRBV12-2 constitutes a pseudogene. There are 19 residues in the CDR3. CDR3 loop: CASRLEGGRDISSYNEQFF. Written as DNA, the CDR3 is TGTGCAAGTCGCTTAGAGGGCGGGAGGGACATTAGCTCCTACAATGAGCAGTTCTTC.

CDR3 bases: TGTGCCAGCAGCTTACAACCTAACACTGAAGCTTTCTTT. This translates into CASSLQPNTEAFF. V is TRBV7-9 and J is TRBJ1-1; D is uncertain. The CDR3 is made up of 13 amino acids. The V gene's germline CDR1 is SEHNR and CDR2 FQNEAQ (reference sequence). Trimming removed 2 bases from V and 2 bases from J, with 6 bases in between.

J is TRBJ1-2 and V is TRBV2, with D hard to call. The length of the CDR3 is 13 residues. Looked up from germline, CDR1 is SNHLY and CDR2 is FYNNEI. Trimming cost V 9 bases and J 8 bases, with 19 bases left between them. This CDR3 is CARGGLGGSGYTF. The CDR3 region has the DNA TGTGCCAGGGGCGGACTGGGAGGGAGCGGCTACACCTTC.

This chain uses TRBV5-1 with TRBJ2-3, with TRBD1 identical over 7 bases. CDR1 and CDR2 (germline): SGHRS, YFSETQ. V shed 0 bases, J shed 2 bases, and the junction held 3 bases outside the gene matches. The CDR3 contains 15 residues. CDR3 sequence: CASSLETGLTDTQYF. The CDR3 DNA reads TGCGCCAGCAGCTTGGAGACAGGGCTCACAGATACGCAGTATTTT.

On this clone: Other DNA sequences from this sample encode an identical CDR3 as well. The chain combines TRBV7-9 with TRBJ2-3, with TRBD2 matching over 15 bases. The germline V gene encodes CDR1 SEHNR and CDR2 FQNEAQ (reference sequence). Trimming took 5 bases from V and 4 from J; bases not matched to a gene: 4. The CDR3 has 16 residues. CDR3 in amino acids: CASSPGLAGGPDTQYF. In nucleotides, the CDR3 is TGTGCCAGCAGCCCGGGACTAGCGGGAGGACCAGATACGCAGTATTTT.

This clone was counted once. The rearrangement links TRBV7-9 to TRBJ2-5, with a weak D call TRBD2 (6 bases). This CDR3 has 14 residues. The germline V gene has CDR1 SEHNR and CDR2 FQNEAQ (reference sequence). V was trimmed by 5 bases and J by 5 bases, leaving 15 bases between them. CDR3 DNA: TGTGCCAGCAGCGCGGGGACCCACCCGGAGACCCAGTACTTC. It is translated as CASSAGTHPETQYF. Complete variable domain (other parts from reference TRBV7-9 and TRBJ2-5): DTGVSQNPRHKITKRGQNVTFRCDPISEHNRLYWYRQTLGQGPEFLTYFQNEAQLEKSRLLSDRFSAERPKGSFSTLEIQRTEQGDSAMYLCASSAGTHPETQYFGPGTRLLVL.

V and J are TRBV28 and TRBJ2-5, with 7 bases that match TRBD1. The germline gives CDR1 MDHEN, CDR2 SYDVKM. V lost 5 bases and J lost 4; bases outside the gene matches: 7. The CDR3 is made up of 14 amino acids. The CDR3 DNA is TGTGCCAGCAGTACCCGACAGGGACGAGAGACCCAGTACTTC. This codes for CASSTRQGRETQYF.

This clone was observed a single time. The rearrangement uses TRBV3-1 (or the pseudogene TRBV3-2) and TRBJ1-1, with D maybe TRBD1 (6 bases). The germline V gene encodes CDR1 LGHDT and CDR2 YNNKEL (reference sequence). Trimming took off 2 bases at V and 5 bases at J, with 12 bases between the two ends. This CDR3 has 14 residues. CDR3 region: CASSQRAGVTEAFF. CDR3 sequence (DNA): TGTGCCAGCAGCCAAAGGGCAGGGGTGACTGAAGCTTTCTTT.

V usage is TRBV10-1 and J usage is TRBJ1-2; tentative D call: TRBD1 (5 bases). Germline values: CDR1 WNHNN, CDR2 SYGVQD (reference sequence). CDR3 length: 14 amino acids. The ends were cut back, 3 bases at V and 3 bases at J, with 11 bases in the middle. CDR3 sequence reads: CASSEYGGYYGYTF. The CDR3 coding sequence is TGCGCCAGCAGTGAATACGGGGGGTACTATGGCTACACCTTC.